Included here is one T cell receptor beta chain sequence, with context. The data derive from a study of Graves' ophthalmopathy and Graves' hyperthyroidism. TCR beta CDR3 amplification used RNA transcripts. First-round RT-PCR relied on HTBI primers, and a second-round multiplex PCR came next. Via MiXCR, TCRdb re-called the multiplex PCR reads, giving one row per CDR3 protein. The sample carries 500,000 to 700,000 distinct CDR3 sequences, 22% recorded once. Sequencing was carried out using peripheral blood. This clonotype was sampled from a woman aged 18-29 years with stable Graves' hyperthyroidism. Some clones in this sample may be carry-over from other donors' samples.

CDR3: CASSRGVQPQHF. The CDR3 DNA sequence: TGCGCCAGCAGCCGGGGGGTACAGCCCCAGCATTTT. This chain connects TRBV5-1 to TRBJ1-5; perhaps TRBD1 as D (5 bases). Per germline, CDR1 SGHRS and CDR2 YFSETQ. CDR3 length: 12 amino acids. V was shortened by 4 bases and J by 7 bases, with 9 bases between the two germline ends.